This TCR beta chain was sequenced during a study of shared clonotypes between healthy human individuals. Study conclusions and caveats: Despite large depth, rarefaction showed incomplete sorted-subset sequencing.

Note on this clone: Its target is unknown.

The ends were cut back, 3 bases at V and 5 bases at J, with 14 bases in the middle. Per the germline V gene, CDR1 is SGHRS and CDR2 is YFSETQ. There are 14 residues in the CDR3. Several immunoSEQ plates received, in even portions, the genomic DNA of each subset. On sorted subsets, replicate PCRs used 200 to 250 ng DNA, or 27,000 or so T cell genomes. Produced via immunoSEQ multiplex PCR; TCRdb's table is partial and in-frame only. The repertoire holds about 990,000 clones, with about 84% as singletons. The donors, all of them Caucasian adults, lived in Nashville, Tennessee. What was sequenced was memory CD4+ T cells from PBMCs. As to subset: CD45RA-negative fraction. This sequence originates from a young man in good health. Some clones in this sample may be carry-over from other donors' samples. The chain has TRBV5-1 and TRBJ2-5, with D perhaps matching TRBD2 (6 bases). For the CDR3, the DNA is TGCGCCAGCAGCTCGGGACTGCCGGGGGAGACCCAGTACTTC. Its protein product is CASSSGLPGETQYF. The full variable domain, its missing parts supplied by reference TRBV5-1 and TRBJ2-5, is KAGVTQTPRYLIKTRGQQVTLSCSPISGHRSVSWYQQTPGQGLQFLFEYFSETQRNKGNFPGRFSGRQFSNSRSEMNVSTLELGDSALYLCASSSGLPGETQYFGPGTRLLVL.